The 29 T cell receptor beta chains below were found in one sample sequenced in a study of blood T cell repertoires in COVID-19 (dated by TCRdb to about 2020). Preparation of the library involved the immunoSEQ multiplex PCR assay. In TCRdb, the immuneACCESS table is reduced to in-frame sequences with V and J assigned. These tables do not hold every clone; where another copy was compared, an unresolved V gene accounts for under half, and the others remain unexplained. For this sample there are some 140,000 clones; about 76% appear just once. The ten biggest clones cover 8% to 9.5% of the sample. The specimen was peripheral blood. The receptors shown here come from a woman between 55 and 75 years old with active or convalescent COVID-19.

The chain combines TRBV27 with TRBJ2-2; 11 nucleotides match TRBD1. The V gene's germline CDR1 is MNHEY and CDR2 SMNVEV (reference sequence). Unmatched junction bases numbered 2, after V lost 2 bases and J lost 3 bases. The CDR3 totals 16 residues. CDR3 DNA sequence: TGTGCCAGCAGTTTAGTGGGACAGGGGGACACCGGGGAGCTGTTTTTT. It encodes CASSLVGQGDTGELFF.

J is TRBJ1-2 and V is TRBV6-5, with a possible D match to TRBD1 (5 bases). The CDR3 contains 14 residues. V was trimmed by 7 bases and J by 3 bases, leaving 15 bases between them. Germline V lookup: CDR1 MNHEY, CDR2 SVGAGI. The CDR3 region has the DNA TGTGCCAGCATCCCAACGGGGGGTGACTATGGCTACACCTTC. Its translation is CASIPTGGDYGYTF.

This chain uses TRBV9 with TRBJ2-3; 12 bases align to TRBD2. With V trimmed by 4 bases and J by 1 base, 4 bases remained unmatched. In germline, CDR1 is SGDLS, CDR2 YYNGEE. This CDR3 has 16 residues. The CDR3 region has the DNA TGTGCCAGCAGCACGGGACTAGCGGGCGGCACAGATACGCAGTATTTT. This sequence encodes CASSTGLAGGTDTQYF.

V and J are TRBV16 and TRBJ2-3; the match to TRBD2 covers 13 bases. Per germline, CDR1 KGHSY and CDR2 FQNENV. With 5 bases clipped from V and 1 base from J, the junction kept 3 bases outside the gene matches. This CDR3 region has 16 residues. The CDR3 coding sequence is TGTGCCAGCAGCTCAGGACTAGCGGGAGGCACAGATACGCAGTATTTT. Protein product: CASSSGLAGGTDTQYF.

The chain carries TRBV28 and TRBJ2-2; D gene uncertain. The CDR3 extends over 12 amino acids. CDR1 MDHEN and CDR2 SYDVKM come from the germline V gene. Trimming took off 7 bases at V and 0 bases at J, with 3 bases between the two ends. This CDR3 is CASTANTGELFF. CDR3 nucleotide sequence: TGTGCCAGCACAGCGAACACCGGGGAGCTGTTTTTT.

V is TRBV11-2 and J is TRBJ1-5, with 9 bases that match TRBD1. CDR3 size: 14 residues. V shed 5 bases, J shed 7 bases, and the junction held 6 bases outside the gene matches. Germline values: CDR1 SGHAT, CDR2 FQNNGV. CDR3 nucleotides: TGTGCCAGCAGCGAGGGACAGGGATACCAGCCCCAGCATTTT. It specifies CASSEGQGYQPQHF.

CDR3 coding DNA: TGTGCCAGCAGTGAAATACAAGCGGAGCAGTTCTTC. It codes for CASSEIQAEQFF. The J gene is TRBJ2-1, the V gene TRBV2, with D unclear. Between the trimmed V and J ends, which lost 2 bases and 10 bases, there was a span of 9 bases. The CDR3 runs 12 residues. Per the germline V gene, CDR1 is SNHLY and CDR2 is FYNNEI.

This chain joins TRBV19 and TRBJ2-7, with TRBD2 matching over 7 bases. CDR1 is LNHDA and CDR2 is SQIVND in the germline V gene (reference sequence). V lost 7 bases, J lost 3 bases, and 9 bases stayed unmatched. This CDR3 contains 14 residues. The CDR3 region is CASKRAGAGYEQYF. The CDR3 region has the DNA TGTGCCAGTAAAAGGGCGGGAGCAGGCTACGAGCAGTACTTC.

The table lists this clone with a few counts. J is TRBJ2-5 and V is TRBV13, with a tentative D call TRBD1 (5 bases). The germline V gene encodes CDR1 PRHDT and CDR2 FYEKMQ (reference sequence). This CDR3 has 13 amino acids. Trimming took 1 base from V and 4 from J, leaving 7 bases between them. CDR3: CASSLAQGETQYF. The CDR3 region has the DNA TGTGCCAGCAGCTTAGCCCAGGGAGAGACCCAGTACTTC.

The chain couples TRBV7-7 to TRBJ2-5, with 16 nucleotides matching TRBD2. V was pared by 5 bases and J by 4 bases, with 7 bases of the junction left unmatched. Germline V gene sequence: CDR1 SSHAT, CDR2 FNYEAQ (reference sequence). This CDR3 region has 17 residues. CDR3: CASSAGTSGGALETQYF. The CDR3 DNA reads as TGTGCCAGCAGCGCCGGGACTAGCGGGGGGGCGTTAGAGACCCAGTACTTC.

The rearrangement uses TRBV27 and TRBJ2-7, with 10 bases lining up with TRBD2. The CDR3 extends over 15 amino acids. J gave up 6 bases and V 6 bases, and 11 bases lay outside the gene matches. Germline V gene sequence: CDR1 MNHEY, CDR2 SMNVEV (reference sequence). CDR3 coding DNA: TGTGCCAGCAGCTCTTTTGGCGGGACTAGCGCCGAGCAGTACTTC. Translated, it gives CASSSFGGTSAEQYF.

V gene TRBV13 combines with J gene TRBJ1-6; TRBD1 agrees at 7 bases. The CDR3 has 15 amino acids. Trimming took 5 bases from V and 13 from J; bases not matched to a gene: 14. CDR1 is PRHDT and CDR2 is FYEKMQ in the germline V gene (reference sequence). CDR3 sequence reads: CASSSRDSPVGPLHF. As DNA, the CDR3 is TGTGCCAGCAGCAGCCGGGACAGTCCAGTAGGTCCCCTCCACTTT.

The chain recombines TRBV6-5 with TRBJ2-5; possible D gene TRBD2, 6 bases. Looked up from germline, CDR1 is MNHEY and CDR2 is SVGAGI. Trimming shortened V by 6 bases and J by 5 bases, and 13 bases separated the two germline ends. The CDR3 extends over 13 amino acids. CDR3 in amino acids: CASRTSSGETQYF. The DNA for the CDR3 is TGTGCCAGCAGGACTAGTTCGGGCGAGACCCAGTACTTC.

The V call is TRBV27, the J call TRBJ2-3; 9 positions agree with TRBD1. The CDR3 consists of 16 residues. Looked up from germline, CDR1 is MNHEY and CDR2 is SMNVEV (reference sequence). With V trimmed by 1 base and J by 2 bases, 4 bases remained unmatched. DNA of the CDR3: TGTGCCAGCAGTTTATTGAGGGACAGGGTCACAGATACGCAGTATTTT. This sequence encodes CASSLLRDRVTDTQYF.

The J gene is TRBJ1-2, the V gene TRBV6-5, with D unclear. This CDR3 has 13 amino acids. Deletions cut 6 bases from V and 0 bases from J, with 8 bases between. Looked up from germline, CDR1 is MNHEY and CDR2 is SVGAGI. CDR3 nucleotides: TGTGCCAGCAGCCTCCTCGCTAACTATGGCTACACCTTC. Amino acids: CASSLLANYGYTF.

This clone was detected only a few times. The chain is built from TRBV6-6 and TRBJ1-5; perhaps TRBD1 as D (6 bases). The germline V gene encodes CDR1 MNHNY and CDR2 SVGAGI (reference sequence). The CDR3 runs to 14 residues. V lost 2 bases and J 2 bases, leaving 7 bases between the germline ends. The CDR3 nucleotides read TGTGCCAGCAGTTACCCAGGGGGCAATCAGCCCCAGCATTTT. Residues: CASSYPGGNQPQHF.

The chain uses TRBV19 and TRBJ1-2, with D unclear. In germline, CDR1 is LNHDA, CDR2 SQIVND (reference sequence). The V and J ends lost 7 bases and 8 bases respectively, with 20 bases between them. The length of the CDR3 is 14 residues. The CDR3 protein is CASTHKGGPGGYTF. In DNA, the CDR3 is TGTGCCAGTACCCATAAGGGAGGGCCTGGGGGCTACACCTTC. Using reference TRBV19 and TRBJ1-2 for the parts outside the CDR3, the full variable domain is DGGITQSPKYLFRKEGQNVTLSCEQNLNHDAMYWYRQDPGQGLRLIYYSQIVNDFQKGDIAEGYSVSREKKESFPLTVTSAQKNPTAFYLCASTHKGGPGGYTFGSGTRLTVV.

The chain employs TRBV6-5 and TRBJ1-1, with TRBD1 matching over 7 bases. Germline lookup yields CDR1 MNHEY and CDR2 SVGAGI. V shed 7 bases, J shed 3 bases, and the junction held 11 bases outside the gene matches. CDR3 length: 15 amino acids. CDR3 amino acids: CASTDETGRDTEAFF. In DNA form, the CDR3 reads TGTGCCAGCACCGACGAGACAGGGCGCGACACTGAAGCTTTCTTT.

The chain joins TRBV2 to TRBJ1-6; 7 bases fit TRBD1. The CDR3 length is 13 residues. Germline CDR1 and CDR2: SNHLY and FYNNEI. Unmatched junction bases numbered 5, after V lost 2 bases and J lost 13 bases. This CDR3 reads CASSEIAGGPLHF. The CDR3, as DNA: TGTGCCAGCAGTGAAATTGCAGGGGGGCCCCTCCACTTT. Combining the CDR3 with reference TRBV2 and TRBJ1-6 gives the whole variable domain EPEVTQTPSHQVTQMGQEVILRCVPISNHLYFYWYRQILGQKVEFLVSFYNNEISEKSEIFDDQFSVERPDGSNFTLKIRSTKLEDSAMYFCASSEIAGGPLHFGNGTRLTVT.

The CDR3 nucleotides are TGTGCCAGCAGCAGGGGGGCTGAAAATGAAAAACTGTTTTTT. It is translated as CASSRGAENEKLFF. The rearrangement links TRBV6-5 to TRBJ1-4; 7 bases agree with TRBD1. The V and J ends lost 6 bases and 5 bases, in that order; junction bases with no gene match: 6. The CDR3 contains 14 residues. Germline V lookup: CDR1 MNHEY, CDR2 SVGAGI.

This chain uses TRBV5-1 with TRBJ1-5; D is unclear. CDR1 is SGHRS, CDR2 YFSETQ, per germline. This CDR3 spans 14 amino acids. The ends were cut back, 4 bases at V and 1 base at J, with 9 bases in the middle. CDR3 DNA sequence: TGCGCCAGCAGCGACGGCAGGAGCAATCAGCCCCAGCATTTT. Translating it yields CASSDGRSNQPQHF.

V is TRBV7-2 and J is TRBJ2-1; D unresolved. CDR3 length equals 13 residues. The germline V and J ends were trimmed by 0 bases and 9 bases, with 9 bases remaining between them. CDR1 and CDR2 (germline): SGHTA, FQGNSA. CDR3 sequence reads: CASSLAELGEQFF. The CDR3 region has the DNA TGTGCCAGCAGCTTAGCAGAGCTAGGTGAGCAGTTCTTC. The whole variable domain, filled in from reference TRBV7-2 and TRBJ2-1, reads GAGVSQSPSNKVTEKGKDVELRCDPISGHTALYWYRQSLGQGLEFLIYFQGNSAPDKSGLPSDRFSAERTGGSVSTLTIQRTQQEDSAVYLCASSLAELGEQFFGPGTRLTVL.

The chain is built from TRBV28 and TRBJ1-5; TRBD1 matches 7 bases. The germline CDR1 and CDR2 sequences are MDHEN and SYDVKM. V was clipped by 5 bases and J by 3 bases; unmatched bases: 7. The CDR3 loop spans 15 amino acids. Written as DNA, the CDR3 is TGTGCCAGCAGTCCCCGAAGGGGGCTCAATCAGCCCCAGCATTTT. Protein sequence: CASSPRRGLNQPQHF.

The chain recombines TRBV30 with TRBJ1-4; D unclear. Germline V lookup: CDR1 GTSNPN, CDR2 SVGIG (reference sequence). Trimming stripped 5 bases from V and 4 bases from J, with 5 bases between. The length of the CDR3 is 11 residues. CDR3 residues: CAWSSNEKLFF. CDR3 DNA sequence: TGTGCCTGGTCTAGTAATGAAAAACTGTTTTTT.

CDR3 sequence reads: CASSSGRNNNEQFF. DNA for the CDR3: TGTGCCAGCAGTTCTGGGAGAAATAACAATGAGCAGTTCTTC. The chain carries TRBV7-3 and TRBJ2-1; D is possibly TRBD2 (5 bases). The CDR3 is 14 residues long. The V gene's germline CDR1 is SGHTA and CDR2 FQGTGA. Between the trimmed V and J ends, which lost 6 bases and 5 bases, there was a span of 14 bases.

The genes are TRBV10-1 and TRBJ1-1; D is unclear. V was shortened by 7 bases and J by 1 base, with 10 bases between the two germline ends. CDR1 WNHNN and CDR2 SYGVQD come from the germline V gene (reference sequence). This CDR3 comprises 13 residues. The CDR3 spells CASTGRGNTEAFF. In nucleotides, the CDR3 is TGCGCCAGCACCGGGAGAGGGAACACTGAAGCTTTCTTT.

A single count supports this clone. The V and J genes are TRBV9 and TRBJ2-1, with 8 bases identical to TRBD2. This CDR3 has 15 residues. Germline trimming cut 0 bases from V and 13 bases from J; bases unmatched to any gene: 12. Germline lookup yields CDR1 SGDLS and CDR2 YYNGEE. CDR3 protein: CASSVAPVEREIQFF. The CDR3 DNA reads as TGTGCCAGCAGCGTAGCTCCCGTGGAGCGGGAGATTCAGTTCTTC.

The V and J genes are TRBV7-6 and TRBJ1-6; TRBD1 is a possible D gene (5 bases). Germline assignment: CDR1 SGHVS and CDR2 FNYEAQ. The CDR3 is 16 amino acids. The V gene lost 1 base and the J gene lost 7 bases, with 14 bases spanning the gap. The DNA for the CDR3 is TGTGCCAGCAGCTTAGTCCCCCAGGGAATCAATTCACCCCTCCACTTT. As protein: CASSLVPQGINSPLHF.

This clone was detected only a few times. The CDR3 loop reads CASSFARFNQPQHF. The CDR3 DNA reads as TGTGCCAGCAGTTTTGCACGGTTCAATCAGCCCCAGCATTTT. The chain carries TRBV28 and TRBJ1-5; D uncertain. V shed 3 bases and J shed 3 bases, with 9 bases lying between them. The germline gives CDR1 MDHEN, CDR2 SYDVKM. The CDR3 totals 14 residues.